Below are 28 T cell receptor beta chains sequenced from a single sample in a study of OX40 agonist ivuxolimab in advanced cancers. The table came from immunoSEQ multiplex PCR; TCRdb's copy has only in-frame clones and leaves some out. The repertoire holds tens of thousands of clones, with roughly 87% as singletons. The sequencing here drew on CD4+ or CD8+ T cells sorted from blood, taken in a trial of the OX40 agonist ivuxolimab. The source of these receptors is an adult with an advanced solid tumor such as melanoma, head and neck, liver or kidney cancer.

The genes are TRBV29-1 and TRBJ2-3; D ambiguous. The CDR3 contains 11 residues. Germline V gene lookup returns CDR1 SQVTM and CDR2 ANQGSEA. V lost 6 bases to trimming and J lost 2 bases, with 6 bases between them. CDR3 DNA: TGCAGCGTAGCGTTCACAGATACGCAGTATTTT. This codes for CSVAFTDTQYF.

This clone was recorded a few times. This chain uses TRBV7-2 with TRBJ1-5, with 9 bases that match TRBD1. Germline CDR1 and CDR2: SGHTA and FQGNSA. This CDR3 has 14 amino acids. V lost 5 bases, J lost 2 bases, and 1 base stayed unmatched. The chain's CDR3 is CASSRTGGNQPQHF. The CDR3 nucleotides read TGTGCCAGCAGCCGGACAGGGGGCAATCAGCCCCAGCATTTT. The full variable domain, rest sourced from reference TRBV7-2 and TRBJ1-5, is GAGVSQSPSNKVTEKGKDVELRCDPISGHTALYWYRQSLGQGLEFLIYFQGNSAPDKSGLPSDRFSAERTGGSVSTLTIQRTQQEDSAVYLCASSRTGGNQPQHFGDGTRLSIL.

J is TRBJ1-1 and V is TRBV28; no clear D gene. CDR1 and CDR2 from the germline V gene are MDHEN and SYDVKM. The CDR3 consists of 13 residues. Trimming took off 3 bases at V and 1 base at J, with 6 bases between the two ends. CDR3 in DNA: TGTGCCAGCAGTTTGGTCAAGAACACTGAAGCTTTCTTT. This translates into CASSLVKNTEAFF.

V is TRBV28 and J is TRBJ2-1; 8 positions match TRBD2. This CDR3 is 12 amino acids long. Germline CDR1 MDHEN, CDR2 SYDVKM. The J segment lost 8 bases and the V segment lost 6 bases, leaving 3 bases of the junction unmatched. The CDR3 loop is CASRTSEDEQFF. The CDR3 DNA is TGTGCCAGCAGGACTAGCGAGGATGAGCAGTTCTTC.

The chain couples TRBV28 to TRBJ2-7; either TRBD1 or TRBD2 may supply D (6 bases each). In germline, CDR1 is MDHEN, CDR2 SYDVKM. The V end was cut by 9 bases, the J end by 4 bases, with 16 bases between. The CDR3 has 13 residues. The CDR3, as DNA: TGTGCCAGTCTAATGGGGGGCGCGTACGAGCAGTACTTC. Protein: CASLMGGAYEQYF.

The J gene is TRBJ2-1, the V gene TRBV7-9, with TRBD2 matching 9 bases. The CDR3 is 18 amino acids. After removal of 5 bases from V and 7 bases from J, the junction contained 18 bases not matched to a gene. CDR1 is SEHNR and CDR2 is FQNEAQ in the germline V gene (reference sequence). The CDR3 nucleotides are TGTGCCAGCAGCATTCTTTGGGTCACTAGCGGGTACCTAAATGAGCAGTTCTTC. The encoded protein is CASSILWVTSGYLNEQFF.

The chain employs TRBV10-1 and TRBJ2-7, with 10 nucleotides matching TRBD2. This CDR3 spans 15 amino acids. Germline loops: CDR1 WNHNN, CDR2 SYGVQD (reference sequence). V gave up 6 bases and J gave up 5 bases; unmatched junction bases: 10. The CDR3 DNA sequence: TGCGCCAGCAGCGAGAAAGCGGGAGGGCGCCACGAGCAGTACTTC. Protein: CASSEKAGGRHEQYF.

The CDR3 nucleotides read TGTGCCAGCAGCTTAGATAGGAACAGGGGGGGTTTCACCTACGAGCAGTACTTC. This codes for CASSLDRNRGGFTYEQYF. This chain links TRBV11-2 with TRBJ2-7; D is possibly TRBD1 (8 bases). With 0 bases removed from V and 2 bases from J, the gap between germline ends came to 20 bases. Germline lookup yields CDR1 SGHAT and CDR2 FQNNGV. The CDR3 runs to 18 residues.

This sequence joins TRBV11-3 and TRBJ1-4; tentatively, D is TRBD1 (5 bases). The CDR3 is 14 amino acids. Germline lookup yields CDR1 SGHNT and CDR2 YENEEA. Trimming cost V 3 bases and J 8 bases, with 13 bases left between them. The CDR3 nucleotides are TGTGCCAGCAGCTTCGGGACGGGGGAAGAAAAACTGTTTTTT. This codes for CASSFGTGEEKLFF.

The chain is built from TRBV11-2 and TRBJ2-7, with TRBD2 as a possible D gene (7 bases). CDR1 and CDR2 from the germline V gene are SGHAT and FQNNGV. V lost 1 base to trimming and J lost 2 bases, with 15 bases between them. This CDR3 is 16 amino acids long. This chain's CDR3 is CASSLAAWGGPYEQYF. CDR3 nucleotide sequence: TGTGCCAGCAGCTTAGCGGCGTGGGGGGGCCCCTACGAGCAGTACTTC.

The CDR3 coding sequence is TGTGCCAGCAGCTCATACGCGACAGGGGGCCTAGATACGCAGTATTTT. Protein: CASSSYATGGLDTQYF. The rearrangement joins TRBV7-9 to TRBJ2-3, with TRBD1 matching over 10 bases. The ends lost 4 bases at V and 5 bases at J; junction bases unmatched: 9. This CDR3 is 16 amino acids long. From germline, CDR1 is SEHNR and CDR2 FQNEAQ (reference sequence).

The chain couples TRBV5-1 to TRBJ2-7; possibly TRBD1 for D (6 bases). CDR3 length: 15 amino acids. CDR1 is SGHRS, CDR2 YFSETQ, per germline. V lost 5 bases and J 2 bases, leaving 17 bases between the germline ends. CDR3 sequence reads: CASRNRDTVTYEQYF. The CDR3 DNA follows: TGCGCCAGCAGGAACCGGGACACGGTCACCTACGAGCAGTACTTC.

CDR3 amino acids: CASRRTSSWGYTF. DNA of the CDR3: TGTGCCAGCAGAAGGACGAGTTCTTGGGGCTACACCTTC. The chain employs TRBV6-1 and TRBJ1-2; D not resolved. The CDR3 runs 13 residues. CDR1 is MNHNS, CDR2 SASEGT, per germline. V was trimmed by 6 bases and J by 8 bases, leaving 16 bases between them.

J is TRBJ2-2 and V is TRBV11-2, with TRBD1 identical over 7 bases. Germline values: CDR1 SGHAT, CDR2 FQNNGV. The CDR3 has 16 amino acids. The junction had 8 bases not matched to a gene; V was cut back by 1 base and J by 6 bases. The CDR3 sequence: CASSLGPDRFAGELFF. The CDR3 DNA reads TGTGCCAGCAGCTTAGGTCCGGACAGGTTCGCCGGGGAGCTGTTTTTT.

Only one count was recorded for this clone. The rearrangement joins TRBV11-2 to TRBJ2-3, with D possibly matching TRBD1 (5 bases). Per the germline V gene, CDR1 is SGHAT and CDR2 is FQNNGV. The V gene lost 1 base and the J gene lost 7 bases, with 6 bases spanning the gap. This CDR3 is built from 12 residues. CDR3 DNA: TGTGCCAGCAGCTTAGGACAGTATACGCAGTATTTT. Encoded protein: CASSLGQYTQYF.

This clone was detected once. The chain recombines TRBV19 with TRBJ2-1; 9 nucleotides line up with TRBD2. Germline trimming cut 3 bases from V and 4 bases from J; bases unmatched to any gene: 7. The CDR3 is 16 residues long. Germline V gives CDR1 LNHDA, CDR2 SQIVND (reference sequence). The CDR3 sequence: CASSIPSGGTYNEQFF. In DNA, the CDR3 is TGTGCCAGTAGTATCCCGAGCGGGGGGACTTACAATGAGCAGTTCTTC.

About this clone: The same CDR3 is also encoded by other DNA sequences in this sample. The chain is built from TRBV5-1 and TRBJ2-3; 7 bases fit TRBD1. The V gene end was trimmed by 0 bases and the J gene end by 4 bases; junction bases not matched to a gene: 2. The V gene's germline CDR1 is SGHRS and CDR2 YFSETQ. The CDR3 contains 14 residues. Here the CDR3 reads CASSLGQGADTQYF. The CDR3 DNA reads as TGCGCCAGCAGCTTGGGTCAGGGGGCAGATACGCAGTATTTT.

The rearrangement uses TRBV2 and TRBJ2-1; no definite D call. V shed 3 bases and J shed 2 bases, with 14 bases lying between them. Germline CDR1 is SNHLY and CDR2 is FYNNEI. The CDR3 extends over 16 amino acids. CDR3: CASSEFGPRTYNEQFF. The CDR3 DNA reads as TGTGCCAGCAGTGAGTTTGGCCCAAGAACCTACAATGAGCAGTTCTTC.

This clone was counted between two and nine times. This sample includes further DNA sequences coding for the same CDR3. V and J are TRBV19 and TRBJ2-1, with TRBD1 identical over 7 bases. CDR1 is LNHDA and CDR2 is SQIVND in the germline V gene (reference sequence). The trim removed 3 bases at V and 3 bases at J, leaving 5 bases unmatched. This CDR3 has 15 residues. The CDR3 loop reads CASSIRQGRYNEQFF. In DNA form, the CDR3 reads TGTGCCAGTAGTATTCGACAGGGCCGCTACAATGAGCAGTTCTTC.

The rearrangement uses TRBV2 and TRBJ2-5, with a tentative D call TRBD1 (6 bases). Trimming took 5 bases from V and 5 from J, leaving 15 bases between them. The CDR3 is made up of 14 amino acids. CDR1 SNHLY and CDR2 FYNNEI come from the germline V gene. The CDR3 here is CASSQGGPRETQYF. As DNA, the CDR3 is TGTGCCAGCAGTCAAGGGGGTCCTAGGGAGACCCAGTACTTC.

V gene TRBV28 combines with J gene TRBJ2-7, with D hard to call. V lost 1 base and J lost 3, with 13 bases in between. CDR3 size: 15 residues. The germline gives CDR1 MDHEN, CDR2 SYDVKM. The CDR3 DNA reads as TGTGCCAGCAGTTTATTTTCGGACGCCCGCTACGAGCAGTACTTC. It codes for CASSLFSDARYEQYF.

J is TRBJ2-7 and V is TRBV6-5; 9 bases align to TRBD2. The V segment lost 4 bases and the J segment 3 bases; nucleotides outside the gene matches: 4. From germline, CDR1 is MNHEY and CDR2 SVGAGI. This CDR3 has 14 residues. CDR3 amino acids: CASSSLAGIYEQYF. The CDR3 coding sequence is TGTGCCAGCAGTTCACTAGCGGGTATCTACGAGCAGTACTTC.

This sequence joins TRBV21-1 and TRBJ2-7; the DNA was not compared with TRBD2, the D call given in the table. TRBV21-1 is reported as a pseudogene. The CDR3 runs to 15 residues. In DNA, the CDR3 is TGTGCCAGCAGCAACCCGGCTAGCGATTCCTACGAGCAGTACTTC. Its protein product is CASSNPASDSYEQYF.

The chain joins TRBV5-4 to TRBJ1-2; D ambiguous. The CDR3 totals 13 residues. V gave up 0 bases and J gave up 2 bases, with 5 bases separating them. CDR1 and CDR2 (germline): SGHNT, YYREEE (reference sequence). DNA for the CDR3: TGTGCCAGCAGCTTGGGAGGAAACTATGGCTACACCTTC. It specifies CASSLGGNYGYTF.

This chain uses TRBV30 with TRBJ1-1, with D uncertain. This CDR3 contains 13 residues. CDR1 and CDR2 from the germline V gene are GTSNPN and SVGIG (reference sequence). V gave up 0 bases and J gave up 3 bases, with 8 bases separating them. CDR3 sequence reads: CAWSVGPDTEAFF. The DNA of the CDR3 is TGTGCCTGGAGTGTTGGCCCCGACACTGAAGCTTTCTTT.

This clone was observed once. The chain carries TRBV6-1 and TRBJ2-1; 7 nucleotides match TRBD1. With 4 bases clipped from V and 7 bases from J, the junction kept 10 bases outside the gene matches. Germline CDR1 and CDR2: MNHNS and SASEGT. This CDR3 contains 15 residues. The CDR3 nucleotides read TGTGCCAGCAGTGTAACTCCGGGACAGCTTAATGAGCAGTTCTTC. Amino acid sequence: CASSVTPGQLNEQFF.

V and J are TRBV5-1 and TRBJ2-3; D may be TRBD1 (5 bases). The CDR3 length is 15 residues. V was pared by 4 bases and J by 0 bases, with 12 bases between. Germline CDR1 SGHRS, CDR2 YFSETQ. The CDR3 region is CASSPDSSSTDTQYF. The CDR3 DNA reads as TGCGCCAGCAGCCCCGACAGCAGTAGCACAGATACGCAGTATTTT.

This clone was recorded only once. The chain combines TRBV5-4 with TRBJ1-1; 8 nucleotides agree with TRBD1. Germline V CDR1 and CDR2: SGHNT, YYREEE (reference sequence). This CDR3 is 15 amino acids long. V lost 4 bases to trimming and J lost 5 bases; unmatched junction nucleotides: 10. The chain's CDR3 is CASSRGSGGQTEAFF. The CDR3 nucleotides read TGTGCCAGCAGCCGCGGCTCAGGGGGCCAGACTGAAGCTTTCTTT.